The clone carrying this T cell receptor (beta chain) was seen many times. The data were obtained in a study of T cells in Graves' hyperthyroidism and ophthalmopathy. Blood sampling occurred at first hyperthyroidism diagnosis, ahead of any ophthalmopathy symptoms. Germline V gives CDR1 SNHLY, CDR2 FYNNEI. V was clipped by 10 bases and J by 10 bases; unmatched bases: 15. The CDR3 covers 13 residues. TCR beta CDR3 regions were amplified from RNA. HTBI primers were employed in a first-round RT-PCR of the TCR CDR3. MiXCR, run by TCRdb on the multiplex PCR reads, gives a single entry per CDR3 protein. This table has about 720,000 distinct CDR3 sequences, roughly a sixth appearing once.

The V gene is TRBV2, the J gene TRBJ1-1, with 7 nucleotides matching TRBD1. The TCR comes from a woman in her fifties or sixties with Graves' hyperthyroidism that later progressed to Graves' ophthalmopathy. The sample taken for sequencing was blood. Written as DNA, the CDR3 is TGTGCCAACTACGGACCAGGGGGGTTATTAGCTTTCTTT. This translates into CANYGPGGLLAFF.